These 32 T cell receptor beta chains were sequenced from one sample in a study of shared clonotypes between healthy human individuals. Profiling relied on immunoSEQ multiplex PCR, and the TCRdb table lists in-frame clones only, not all of them. Of approximately 240,000 clones listed, 65% were seen once; the top ten hold around 10%. The material sequenced was memory CD4+ T cells sorted from blood. The subset: CD45RA-negative fraction. These receptors originate from a man aged 25-40 years in good health.

Comments on this clone: The identical CDR3 is also encoded by other nucleotide sequences in the sample. The chain combines TRBV15 with TRBJ2-1, with 13 bases aligning to TRBD2. The CDR3 has 15 amino acids. Trimming cost V 3 bases and J 5 bases; bases outside gene matches: 1. Germline values: CDR1 LNHNV, CDR2 YYDKDF (reference sequence). The CDR3 here is CATSRGTSGNNEQFF. CDR3 DNA: TGTGCCACCAGCAGGGGGACTAGCGGGAACAATGAGCAGTTCTTC.

The chain carries TRBV5-1 and TRBJ2-5; TRBD1 agrees at 9 bases. Germline lookup yields CDR1 SGHRS and CDR2 YFSETQ. V dropped 5 bases and J dropped 4; count of bases not matched to a gene: 6. The CDR3 runs to 14 residues. The CDR3, as DNA: TGCGCCAGCAGAGAGGGGACAGGGCGAGAGACCCAGTACTTC. Protein: CASREGTGRETQYF.

The chain recombines TRBV27 with TRBJ2-3; D gene uncertain. The CDR3 has 14 amino acids. V lost 1 base and J lost 0, with 5 bases in between. Per germline, CDR1 MNHEY and CDR2 SMNVEV (reference sequence). CDR3 coding DNA: TGTGCCAGCAGTTTATGGCAGAGCACAGATACGCAGTATTTT. This encodes CASSLWQSTDTQYF.

V gene TRBV2 combines with J gene TRBJ2-5, with a possible D match to TRBD2 (5 bases). This CDR3 region has 12 residues. CDR1 and CDR2 from the germline V gene are SNHLY and FYNNEI. Trimming stripped 6 bases from V and 2 bases from J, with 7 bases between. The CDR3 loop reads CASRGAQETQYF. The CDR3, as DNA: TGTGCCAGCAGGGGAGCTCAAGAGACCCAGTACTTC.

This clone has only one observation. This chain joins TRBV5-1 and TRBJ1-4; D ambiguous. This CDR3 is built from 13 residues. Deletions cut 7 bases from V and 1 base from J, with 8 bases between. CDR1 is SGHRS and CDR2 is YFSETQ in the germline V gene. The CDR3 nucleotides read TGCGCCAGCCGTCAGAAAACTAATGAAAAACTGTTTTTT. Translation: CASRQKTNEKLFF. The complete variable domain, with remaining parts taken from reference TRBV5-1 and TRBJ1-4, reads KAGVTQTPRYLIKTRGQQVTLSCSPISGHRSVSWYQQTPGQGLQFLFEYFSETQRNKGNFPGRFSGRQFSNSRSEMNVSTLELGDSALYLCASRQKTNEKLFFGSGTQLSVL.

The V call is TRBV2, the J call TRBJ2-1, with D perhaps matching TRBD1 (6 bases). CDR3 size: 13 residues. Germline CDR1 reads SNHLY; CDR2 reads FYNNEI. V was shortened by 10 bases and J by 4 bases, with 14 bases between the two germline ends. CDR3 sequence (DNA): TGTGCCAAACGGACAGAGTCTTACAATGAGCAGTTCTTC. It yields the protein CAKRTESYNEQFF.

The rearrangement links TRBV7-2 to TRBJ2-1, with D possibly TRBD2 on 6 matching bases. V lost 3 bases and J lost 6, with 18 bases in between. This CDR3 spans 16 amino acids. The germline CDR1 and CDR2 sequences are SGHTA and FQGNSA. CDR3 sequence reads: CASSLNAAGPFNEQFF. The CDR3 coding sequence is TGTGCCAGCAGCTTGAACGCGGCGGGACCTTTCAATGAGCAGTTCTTC.

The V and J genes are TRBV10-1 and TRBJ2-5; 7 nucleotides match TRBD1. V trimming: 2 bases; J trimming: 4 bases; junction bases outside the gene matches: 4. This CDR3 is 14 amino acids long. Germline V gene lookup returns CDR1 WNHNN and CDR2 SYGVQD (reference sequence). CDR3 sequence: CASSERQGGETQYF. Written as DNA, the CDR3 is TGCGCCAGCAGTGAGCGACAGGGCGGAGAGACCCAGTACTTC.

V is TRBV7-2 and J is TRBJ2-1, with a tentative D call TRBD2 (6 bases). V lost 1 base and J 4 bases, leaving 11 bases between the germline ends. This CDR3 has 15 residues. Looked up from germline, CDR1 is SGHTA and CDR2 is FQGNSA. CDR3 in amino acids: CASSLGVGTYNEQFF. CDR3 nucleotide sequence: TGTGCCAGCAGCTTAGGGGTCGGGACTTACAATGAGCAGTTCTTC.

The chain carries TRBV5-1 and TRBJ2-1; the D is unclear. V shed 0 bases and J shed 3 bases, with 7 bases lying between them. Germline V gene sequence: CDR1 SGHRS, CDR2 YFSETQ. This CDR3 has 14 residues. The DNA for the CDR3 is TGCGCCAGCAGCTTGGGCCTAGACTACAATGAGCAGTTCTTC. Protein: CASSLGLDYNEQFF.

The chain employs TRBV14 and TRBJ1-1; D gene ambiguous. Trimming took off 0 bases at V and 6 bases at J, with 14 bases between the two ends. The CDR3 spans 15 residues. Looked up from germline, CDR1 is SGHDN and CDR2 is FVKESK. The CDR3 sequence is CASSQDRGVSPEAFF. Here the CDR3 DNA reads TGTGCCAGCAGCCAAGATCGCGGGGTTTCCCCTGAAGCTTTCTTT.

This chain links TRBV13 with TRBJ1-1; D is undetermined. The germline V gene has CDR1 PRHDT and CDR2 FYEKMQ (reference sequence). The CDR3 length is 13 residues. The ends were cut back, 3 bases at V and 1 base at J, with 6 bases in the middle. The CDR3 loop reads CASSFGENTEAFF. The CDR3, as DNA: TGTGCCAGCAGCTTTGGGGAGAACACTGAAGCTTTCTTT.

CDR3 bases: TGTGCCATCAGTGAGCATCGGGAGGGGCCGGGGGAGCTGTTTTTT. Its protein is CAISEHREGPGELFF. J is TRBJ2-2 and V is TRBV10-3; 8 bases agree with TRBD2. Germline V lookup: CDR1 ENHRY, CDR2 SYGVKD. J gave up 8 bases and V 2 bases, and 7 bases lay outside the gene matches. CDR3 size: 15 residues.

V usage is TRBV4-3 and J usage is TRBJ2-1, with TRBD2 matching over 7 bases. The ends lost 0 bases at V and 6 bases at J; junction bases unmatched: 5. The CDR3 totals 15 residues. CDR1 is LGHNA and CDR2 is YSLEER in the germline V gene. The CDR3 DNA is TGCGCCAGCAGCCAAGATCCTAGCGGACTCAATGAGCAGTTCTTC. The encoded protein is CASSQDPSGLNEQFF.

The chain recombines TRBV28 with TRBJ1-4, with a weak D call TRBD1 (6 bases). The CDR3 sequence is 14 residues long. Germline values: CDR1 MDHEN, CDR2 SYDVKM. V was clipped by 7 bases and J by 5 bases, with 14 bases between them. This CDR3 is CASIMTGRNEKLFF. In nucleotides, the CDR3 is TGTGCCAGCATTATGACAGGTCGGAATGAAAAACTGTTTTTT.

J is TRBJ1-1 and V is TRBV14; weak D call: TRBD1 (6 bases). CDR3 length equals 18 residues. Germline CDR1 reads SGHDN; CDR2 reads FVKESK. Trimming cost V 0 bases and J 0 bases, with 17 bases left between them. Here the CDR3 DNA reads TGTGCCAGCAGCCAAGATAGATGGGCAGGGGCCATGAACACTGAAGCTTTCTTT. The encoded protein is CASSQDRWAGAMNTEAFF.

The chain recombines TRBV6-5 with TRBJ1-2; tentative D call: TRBD1 (6 bases). CDR3 size: 14 residues. The V end was cut by 0 bases, the J end by 3 bases, with 8 bases between. CDR1 and CDR2 from the germline V gene are MNHEY and SVGAGI. The CDR3 loop is CASSYSTGYYGYTF. The CDR3, as DNA: TGTGCCAGCAGTTACTCGACAGGCTACTATGGCTACACCTTC.

This clone was found many times. The chain combines TRBV9 with TRBJ2-1; TRBD2 matches at 14 bases. CDR3 length: 15 amino acids. Looked up from germline, CDR1 is SGDLS and CDR2 is YYNGEE. J gave up 8 bases and V 6 bases, and 7 bases lay outside the gene matches. CDR3 sequence reads: CASTPGTSGSYEQFF. DNA of the CDR3: TGTGCCAGCACCCCCGGGACTAGCGGGAGCTATGAGCAGTTCTTC.

There are a few counts of this clone. V gene TRBV11-2 combines with J gene TRBJ2-3; D perhaps matches TRBD2 (5 bases). The CDR3 runs 15 residues. Germline lookup yields CDR1 SGHAT and CDR2 FQNNGV. The V end was cut by 0 bases, the J end by 2 bases, with 9 bases between. CDR3 loop: CASSLDLRDTDTQYF. The CDR3, as DNA: TGTGCCAGCAGCTTAGATCTCCGGGACACAGATACGCAGTATTTT.

V is TRBV7-2 and J is TRBJ1-2, with 9 positions matching TRBD1. This CDR3 contains 13 residues. After removal of 5 bases from V and 11 bases from J, the junction contained 9 bases not matched to a gene. CDR1 and CDR2 from the germline V gene are SGHTA and FQGNSA. CDR3 DNA: TGTGCCAGCAGCCGCAAGGGGGACAGGGTGTACACCTTC. Amino acid sequence: CASSRKGDRVYTF.

The chain employs TRBV2 and TRBJ1-1; 8 nucleotides line up with TRBD1. Germline-derived CDR1 and CDR2 are SNHLY and FYNNEI. The V gene end was trimmed by 1 base and the J gene end by 5 bases; junction bases not matched to a gene: 6. The CDR3 has 15 amino acids. The CDR3 spells CASSEDRGRGTEAFF. The CDR3, as DNA: TGTGCCAGCAGTGAAGACAGGGGGAGAGGGACTGAAGCTTTCTTT.

This clone was detected once. V usage is TRBV5-1 and J usage is TRBJ2-4, with D perhaps matching TRBD2 (6 bases). V lost 7 bases to trimming and J lost 5 bases, with 25 bases between them. The CDR3 contains 17 residues. The germline CDR1 and CDR2 sequences are SGHRS and YFSETQ. CDR3 loop: CASSRLGRGVGENIQYF. CDR3 coding DNA: TGCGCCAGCTCAAGACTAGGAAGGGGAGTAGGGGAAAACATTCAGTACTTC.

This chain joins TRBV2 and TRBJ2-1, with D perhaps matching TRBD1 (6 bases). This CDR3 has 12 residues. The V and J ends lost 11 bases and 6 bases respectively, with 14 bases between them. Germline lookup yields CDR1 SNHLY and CDR2 FYNNEI. CDR3 in amino acids: CAGLNRVNEQFF. DNA of the CDR3: TGTGCCGGATTGAACAGGGTCAATGAGCAGTTCTTC.

Concerning this clone: Other DNA sequences in the same sample also yield this CDR3. The chain has TRBV11-2 and TRBJ2-7; D is possibly TRBD1 or TRBD2 (6 bases each). Germline V lookup: CDR1 SGHAT, CDR2 FQNNGV. The CDR3 consists of 13 residues. V was pared by 0 bases and J by 7 bases, with 10 bases between. The CDR3 here is CASSLDLGGEQYF. The CDR3 DNA reads as TGTGCCAGCAGCTTAGATTTAGGGGGGGAGCAGTACTTC.

This chain links TRBV11-3 with TRBJ2-2; D is unclear. The germline CDR1 and CDR2 sequences are SGHNT and YENEEA. V lost 4 bases to trimming and J lost 1 base, with 16 bases between them. This CDR3 region has 17 residues. In DNA, the CDR3 is TGTGCCAGCAGCTGGGTGGGGTCGGGCAAGAACACCGGGGAGCTGTTTTTT. Protein: CASSWVGSGKNTGELFF.

The V and J genes are TRBV30 and TRBJ1-3; D is unclear. Germline V gene data show CDR1 as GTSNPN and CDR2 as SVGIG (reference sequence). Deletions cut 2 bases from V and 0 bases from J, with 14 bases between. The CDR3 runs to 16 residues. As DNA, the CDR3 is TGTGCCTGGAGTCGGGGAGCTCTGAGCTCTGGAAACACCATATATTTT. This encodes CAWSRGALSSGNTIYF.

This clone was counted only a few times. The chain has TRBV4-3 and TRBJ2-1; TRBD2 matches at 8 bases. The CDR3 runs 15 residues. Germline values: CDR1 LGHNA, CDR2 YSLEER. Trimming removed 0 bases from V and 6 bases from J; junction bases left unmatched: 4. The CDR3 reads CASSQDSGGGNEQFF. CDR3 bases: TGCGCCAGCAGCCAAGATTCGGGAGGGGGCAATGAGCAGTTCTTC.

This chain uses TRBV5-1 with TRBJ2-1, with D maybe TRBD1 (6 bases). This CDR3 is built from 13 residues. Trimming removed 5 bases from V and 5 bases from J, with 11 bases in between. From germline, CDR1 is SGHRS and CDR2 YFSETQ. CDR3 protein: CASRDSANNEQFF. CDR3 DNA: TGCGCCAGCAGGGACAGCGCGAACAATGAGCAGTTCTTC.

V gene TRBV6-5 combines with J gene TRBJ1-3; D is unresolved. Trimming shortened V by 2 bases and J by 0 bases, and 11 bases separated the two germline ends. The CDR3 is 16 amino acids. CDR1 is MNHEY and CDR2 is SVGAGI in the germline V gene. CDR3 sequence (DNA): TGTGCCAGCAGTTACGGCAGGCTGTACTCTGGAAACACCATATATTTT. It translates to CASSYGRLYSGNTIYF.

Concerning this clone itself: This may come from a read error, since a much larger clone is one base off. The chain uses TRBV5-1 and TRBJ2-1, with 10 nucleotides matching TRBD2. Trimming removed 4 bases from V and 1 base from J; junction bases left unmatched: 11. The germline gives CDR1 SGHRS, CDR2 YFSETQ. The CDR3 contains 18 residues. CDR3 nucleotide sequence: TGCGCCAGCAGCGGACCGGGACTAGCGAGCTCGTCCTACAATGAGCAGTTCTTC. Translating gives CASSGPGLASSSYNEQFF.

The chain has TRBV6-5 and TRBJ2-2; D might be TRBD1 or TRBD2, each matching 6 bases. Germline CDR1 MNHEY, CDR2 SVGAGI. Trimming took 9 bases from V and 4 from J, leaving 15 bases between them. This CDR3 is built from 14 residues. The CDR3 is CASHEGGGTGELFF. The CDR3 DNA is TGTGCCAGTCACGAAGGAGGGGGCACCGGGGAGCTGTTTTTT.

The chain uses TRBV18 and TRBJ1-3; D is unclear. Looked up from germline, CDR1 is KGHSH and CDR2 is LQKENI. The CDR3 runs to 18 residues. With 2 bases removed from V and 2 bases from J, the gap between germline ends came to 19 bases. The CDR3 sequence: CASSPSYTMGSTGNTIYF. The CDR3 DNA reads as TGTGCCAGCTCACCATCATATACCATGGGGAGCACTGGAAACACCATATATTTT.